A selection of T cell receptor beta chains follows, all from one sample in a study of low-dose radiotherapy and immunotherapy resistance in tumors. TCRdb redid the calling of the reads with MiXCR, one entry per CDR3 protein. This sample has roughly 50,000 distinct CDR3 sequences, with approximately 35% found just once. The specimen was PBMCs, collected after low-dose radiotherapy plus immunotherapy. The receptor set was obtained from a male donor with rectosigmoid adenocarcinoma. CDR3s include the opening cysteine and the closing phenylalanine or tryptophan. The order of the fields is clone size, J gene, V gene, D gene, CDR3 protein, CDR3 DNA. A D gene is named only where the DNA matches it firmly. Clone size is shown for a subset of rows, as once, few, many or a class of expanded clone.

clone_size: many
j_call: TRBJ2-3
v_call: TRBV9
d_call: NA
cdr3_aa: CASSPSEPRTDTQYF
cdr3_nt: TGTGCCAGCAGCCCTTCTGAGCCACGCACAGATACGCAGTATTTT

clone_size: many
j_call: TRBJ1-2
v_call: TRBV18
d_call: TRBD1
cdr3_aa: CASSPPGQGQGGYTF
cdr3_nt: TGTGCCAGCTCACCCCCGGGACAGGGCCAAGGGGGCTACACCTTC

clone_size: few
j_call: TRBJ2-7
v_call: TRBV5-4
d_call: TRBD1
cdr3_aa: CASSSSGTGSQYF
cdr3_nt: TGTGCCAGCAGCTCGTCCGGGACAGGCTCGCAGTACTTC

clone_size: NA
j_call: TRBJ2-6
v_call: TRBV4-3
d_call: NA
cdr3_aa: CASSQDRLRGSGANVLTF
cdr3_nt: TGCGCCAGCAGCCAAGATCGGCTTAGGGGTTCGGGGGCCAACGTCCTGACTTTC

clone_size: few
j_call: TRBJ2-3
v_call: TRBV30
d_call: NA
cdr3_aa: CAWSVRRDLLSTDTQYF
cdr3_nt: TGTGCCTGGAGTGTTCGGCGGGACCTTTTGAGCACAGATACGCAGTATTTT

clone_size: many
j_call: TRBJ2-2
v_call: TRBV7-9
d_call: NA
cdr3_aa: CASSGGRNTGELFF
cdr3_nt: TGTGCCAGCTCAGGCGGCAGAAACACCGGGGAGCTGTTTTTT

clone_size: many
j_call: TRBJ2-1
v_call: TRBV7-9
d_call: TRBD1
cdr3_aa: CASSAWTGSSYNEQFF
cdr3_nt: TGTGCCAGCAGCGCTTGGACAGGGAGCTCCTACAATGAGCAGTTCTTC

clone_size: many
j_call: TRBJ1-2
v_call: TRBV7-2
d_call: NA
cdr3_aa: CASSLAFGSGGYTF
cdr3_nt: TGTGCCAGCAGCTTAGCGTTCGGGTCGGGAGGCTACACCTTC

clone_size: many
j_call: TRBJ2-2
v_call: TRBV7-8
d_call: NA
cdr3_aa: CASSLGWPDPNTGELFF
cdr3_nt: TGTGCCAGCAGCCTAGGATGGCCGGATCCAAACACCGGGGAGCTGTTTTTT

clone_size: many
j_call: TRBJ2-7
v_call: TRBV18
d_call: TRBD1
cdr3_aa: CASSPRQGASYEQYF
cdr3_nt: TGTGCCAGCTCACCAAGACAGGGGGCCTCCTACGAGCAGTACTTC

clone_size: NA
j_call: TRBJ2-2
v_call: TRBV28
d_call: TRBD2
cdr3_aa: CASSLAGGTGELFF
cdr3_nt: TGTGCCAGCAGTTTAGCGGGGGGCACCGGGGAGCTGTTTTTT

clone_size: many
j_call: TRBJ2-2
v_call: TRBV9
d_call: TRBD1
cdr3_aa: CASSAFGGQINTGELFF
cdr3_nt: TGTGCCAGCAGCGCCTTTGGGGGACAGATCAACACCGGGGAGCTGTTTTTT

clone_size: once
j_call: TRBJ2-1
v_call: TRBV9
d_call: TRBD2
cdr3_aa: CASSVAASGLSSYNEQFF
cdr3_nt: TGTGCCAGCAGCGTAGCGGCTAGCGGGCTAAGCTCCTACAATGAGCAGTTCTTC

clone_size: NA
j_call: TRBJ1-5
v_call: TRBV29-1
d_call: NA
cdr3_aa: CSAGGSINQPQHF
cdr3_nt: TGCAGCGCCGGGGGGTCTATCAATCAGCCCCAGCATTTT

clone_size: NA
j_call: TRBJ2-1
v_call: TRBV21-1
d_call: NA
cdr3_aa: CASSKDGQGPREGYNEQFF
cdr3_nt: TGTGCCAGCAGCAAAGACGGACAGGGACCCCGTGAGGGGTACAATGAGCAGTTCTTC

clone_size: NA
j_call: TRBJ2-6
v_call: TRBV21-1
d_call: NA
cdr3_aa: CASSKGRAGQSGANVLTF
cdr3_nt: TGTGCCAGCAGCAAAGGTAGGGCAGGGCAGTCCGGGGCCAACGTCCTGACTTTC

clone_size: many
j_call: TRBJ2-5
v_call: TRBV28
d_call: NA
cdr3_aa: CASKKLDRSQETQYF
cdr3_nt: TGTGCCAGCAAAAAGCTGGACAGATCCCAAGAGACCCAGTACTTC

clone_size: many
j_call: TRBJ2-1
v_call: TRBV18
d_call: TRBD2
cdr3_aa: CASSPGTSGGSSYNEQFF
cdr3_nt: TGTGCCAGCTCACCCGGGACTAGCGGGGGGAGCTCCTACAATGAGCAGTTCTTC

clone_size: NA
j_call: TRBJ2-2
v_call: TRBV5-1
d_call: TRBD1
cdr3_aa: CASSLAGTVQTGELFF
cdr3_nt: TGCGCCAGCAGCTTGGCCGGGACAGTGCAAACCGGGGAGCTGTTTTTT

clone_size: many
j_call: TRBJ2-7
v_call: TRBV28
d_call: TRBD2
cdr3_aa: CASSFLQASGSGSYEQYF
cdr3_nt: TGTGCCAGCAGTTTCTTGCAGGCTAGCGGGAGCGGATCCTACGAGCAGTACTTC